The present entry profiles one T cell receptor (beta chain) with its context. Its antigen is still unknown. The source of the sample is a study of beta chain features in type 1 diabetes. Broader study findings: There was a possibility that cDNA sequencing over-represented cells with high TCR expression. Patients with Type 1 diabetes showed moderately but significantly shorter TCRB CDR3s in all four CD4+ subsets.

One heparinised blood draw, averaging about 100 mL, came from each donor. Investigators reverse transcribed all isolated RNA, so they sequenced expressed TCRB transcripts. Profiling relied on immunoSEQ multiplex PCR, and the TCRdb table lists in-frame clones only, not all of them. The sample lists about 740,000 clones, about an eighth occurring once. The V gene end was trimmed by 1 base and the J gene end by 6 bases; junction bases not matched to a gene: 4. The CDR3 contains 15 residues. Germline V gives CDR1 LNHNV, CDR2 YYDKDF (reference sequence). The specimen was naive CD4+ T cells from blood. The genes are TRBV15 and TRBJ2-1, with 9 positions matching TRBD1. This TCR came from a man younger than 35 with type 1 diabetes. CDR3 amino acids: CATSRGWDRVNEQFF. The CDR3, as DNA: TGTGCCACCAGCAGAGGGTGGGACAGGGTCAATGAGCAGTTCTTC.